One and the same sample provided the 15 T cell receptor beta chains below, sequenced in a study of blood T cell repertoires in COVID-19. This table comes from immunoSEQ multiplex PCR, and its TCRdb copy is limited to in-frame clones, with some not included. The sample consists of about 170,000 clones, around two thirds of them appearing once. Sequences were obtained from peripheral blood. These receptors originate from an elderly woman with acute or convalescent COVID-19.

The rearrangement links TRBV6-5 to TRBJ1-2; 7 positions agree with TRBD1. Per the germline V gene, CDR1 is MNHEY and CDR2 is SVGAGI. CDR3 length: 14 amino acids. V was pared by 3 bases and J by 7 bases, with 8 bases of the junction left unmatched. The CDR3 DNA follows: TGTGCCAGCAGTTATTACAGGGGAGAGGCTGGCTACACCTTC. Translated, it gives CASSYYRGEAGYTF.

This clone was observed a handful of times. The chain uses TRBV7-2 and TRBJ2-7, with a weak D call TRBD2 (6 bases). CDR3 size: 13 residues. Trimming cost V 3 bases and J 5 bases, with 11 bases left between them. Per the germline V gene, CDR1 is SGHTA and CDR2 is FQGNSA. In nucleotides, the CDR3 is TGTGCCAGCAGCTTGTGGCTAGCGCACGAGCAGTACTTC. Its translation is CASSLWLAHEQYF.

The V and J genes are TRBV11-2 and TRBJ2-7; 10 positions agree with TRBD1. V was pared by 6 bases and J by 5 bases, with 13 bases of the junction left unmatched. Germline-derived CDR1 and CDR2 are SGHAT and FQNNGV. This CDR3 region has 16 residues. CDR3 region: CASSLRPGDRGDEQYF. The DNA for the CDR3 is TGTGCCAGCAGTTTAAGGCCCGGGGACAGGGGTGACGAGCAGTACTTC.

The chain links TRBV28 to TRBJ2-3; 7 bases match TRBD1. Germline assignment: CDR1 MDHEN and CDR2 SYDVKM. The ends lost 6 bases at V and 1 base at J; junction bases unmatched: 7. CDR3 length: 15 residues. The CDR3 sequence: CASSLPQGGTDTQYF. The CDR3 nucleotides read TGTGCCAGCAGCCTCCCCCAGGGGGGCACAGATACGCAGTATTTT. The variable domain in full, with the rest retrieved from reference TRBV28 and TRBJ2-3, is DVKVTQSSRYLVKRTGEKVFLECVQDMDHENMFWYRQDPGLGLRLIYFSYDVKMKEKGDIPEGYSVSREKKERFSLILESASTNQTSMYLCASSLPQGGTDTQYFGPGTRLTVL.

This clone was detected a few times. The V and J genes are TRBV10-2 and TRBJ2-2; 7 positions match TRBD2. The V and J ends lost 0 bases and 7 bases, in that order; junction bases with no gene match: 2. The CDR3 sequence is 14 residues long. Looked up from germline, CDR1 is WSHSY and CDR2 is SAAADI. The CDR3 loop is CASSESGGGGELFF. The CDR3 nucleotides are TGCGCCAGCAGTGAGTCTGGCGGGGGCGGGGAGCTGTTTTTT.

The chain links TRBV5-1 to TRBJ2-5, with 12 bases identical to TRBD2. Germline lookup yields CDR1 SGHRS and CDR2 YFSETQ. V gave up 3 bases and J gave up 6 bases; unmatched junction bases: 6. There are 15 residues in the CDR3. The CDR3 spells CASSSLTSGSQTQYF. As DNA, the CDR3 is TGCGCCAGCAGCTCCTTGACTAGCGGGAGTCAGACCCAGTACTTC.

This clone has just a few counts. This chain connects TRBV5-4 to TRBJ2-7, with 11 bases identical to TRBD2. Germline CDR1 is SGHNT and CDR2 is YYREEE (reference sequence). Trimming removed 4 bases from V and 4 bases from J; junction bases left unmatched: 7. The length of the CDR3 is 15 residues. CDR3: CASSNLAGGFYEQYF. In nucleotides, the CDR3 is TGTGCCAGCAGCAACCTAGCGGGAGGCTTTTACGAGCAGTACTTC.

This chain uses TRBV5-1 with TRBJ1-1, with a tentative D call TRBD1 (5 bases). CDR1 is SGHRS, CDR2 YFSETQ, per germline. The CDR3 covers 14 residues. Trimming shortened V by 0 bases and J by 4 bases, and 10 bases separated the two germline ends. The chain's CDR3 is CASSLVVGGTEAFF. The CDR3 DNA is TGCGCCAGCAGCTTGGTGGTCGGGGGCACTGAAGCTTTCTTT.

This clone appeared a single time. V is TRBV7-2 and J is TRBJ1-1, with D perhaps matching TRBD1 (6 bases). Trimming took off 5 bases at V and 6 bases at J, with 16 bases between the two ends. Germline CDR1 and CDR2: SGHTA and FQGNSA. This CDR3 comprises 14 residues. Here the CDR3 reads CASSRDIVRAEAFF. In nucleotides, the CDR3 is TGTGCCAGCAGCCGGGACATTGTTCGGGCTGAAGCTTTCTTT.

The V and J genes are TRBV7-3 and TRBJ1-5; unclear D gene. Deletions cut 2 bases from V and 4 bases from J, with 9 bases between. The CDR3 has 14 amino acids. The germline CDR1 and CDR2 sequences are SGHTA and FQGTGA. CDR3 DNA sequence: TGTGCCAGCAGCTTAGATTCGGGAAATCAGCCCCAGCATTTT. Amino acids: CASSLDSGNQPQHF.

The chain recombines TRBV6-5 with TRBJ2-7; a possible D gene is TRBD1 (6 bases). Germline V lookup: CDR1 MNHEY, CDR2 SVGAGI. Deletions cut 4 bases from V and 7 bases from J, with 17 bases between. The CDR3 runs to 14 residues. The DNA of the CDR3 is TGTGCCAGCAGTTGGGGTCGGCAAACAGGGGAGCAGTACTTC. Protein: CASSWGRQTGEQYF.

This chain joins TRBV6-1 and TRBJ2-6; perhaps TRBD2 as D (6 bases). This CDR3 has 15 amino acids. V shed 11 bases and J shed 1 base, with 15 bases lying between them. The germline gives CDR1 MNHNS, CDR2 SASEGT. The CDR3 DNA sequence: TGTGCCGCCCAGTTGGAGGGGTCTGGGGCCAACGTCCTGACTTTC. This codes for CAAQLEGSGANVLTF.

This clone was observed once. This CDR3 reads CASSLNELGQGTSTEAFF. For the CDR3, the DNA is TGTGCCAGCTCTCTTAATGAGTTGGGACAGGGGACTTCCACTGAAGCTTTCTTT. V gene TRBV18 combines with J gene TRBJ1-1; 10 bases match TRBD1. CDR1 and CDR2 from the germline V gene are KGHSH and LQKENI. The CDR3 totals 18 residues. V was clipped by 6 bases and J by 4 bases; unmatched bases: 17.

Only a few counts were recorded for this clone. J is TRBJ2-1 and V is TRBV10-2; 7 nucleotides match TRBD2. The ends lost 8 bases at V and 4 bases at J; junction bases unmatched: 5. Per germline, CDR1 WSHSY and CDR2 SAAADI. This CDR3 is 13 amino acids long. The chain's CDR3 is CASSLAAYNEQFF. CDR3 nucleotide sequence: TGCGCCAGCTCCCTAGCGGCGTACAATGAGCAGTTCTTC.

The chain links TRBV18 to TRBJ1-5; no clear D gene. V was pared by 2 bases and J by 4 bases, with 9 bases between. The CDR3 has 14 amino acids. Germline V gene lookup returns CDR1 KGHSH and CDR2 LQKENI. In DNA form, the CDR3 reads TGTGCCAGCTCACCAGACGGAGGGAATCAGCCCCAGCATTTT. As protein: CASSPDGGNQPQHF.